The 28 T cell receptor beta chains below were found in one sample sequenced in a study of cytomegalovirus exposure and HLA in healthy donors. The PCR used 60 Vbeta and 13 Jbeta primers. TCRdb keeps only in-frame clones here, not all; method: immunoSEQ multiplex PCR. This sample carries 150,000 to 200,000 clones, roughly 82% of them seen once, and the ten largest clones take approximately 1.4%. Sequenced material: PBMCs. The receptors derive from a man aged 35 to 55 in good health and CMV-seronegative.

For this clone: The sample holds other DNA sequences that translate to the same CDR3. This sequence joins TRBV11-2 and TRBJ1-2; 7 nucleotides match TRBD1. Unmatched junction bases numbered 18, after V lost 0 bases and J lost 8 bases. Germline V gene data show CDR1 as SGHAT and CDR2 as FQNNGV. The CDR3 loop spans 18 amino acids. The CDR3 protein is CASSLEKITGELSRGYTF. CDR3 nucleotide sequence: TGTGCCAGCAGCTTAGAGAAAATTACAGGGGAATTAAGCCGCGGCTACACCTTC.

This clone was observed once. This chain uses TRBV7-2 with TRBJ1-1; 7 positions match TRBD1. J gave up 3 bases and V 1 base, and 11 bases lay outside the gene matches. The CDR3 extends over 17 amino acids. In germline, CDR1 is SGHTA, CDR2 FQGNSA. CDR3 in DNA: TGTGCCAGCAGCTTAGGACAGGGACCGTTTGGGGACACTGAAGCTTTCTTT. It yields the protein CASSLGQGPFGDTEAFF.

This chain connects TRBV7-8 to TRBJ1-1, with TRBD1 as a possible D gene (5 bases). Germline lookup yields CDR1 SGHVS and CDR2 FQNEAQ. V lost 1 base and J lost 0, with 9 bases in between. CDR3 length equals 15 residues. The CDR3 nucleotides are TGTGCCAGCAGCTTAGGGGGCCGCATGAACACTGAAGCTTTCTTT. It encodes CASSLGGRMNTEAFF.

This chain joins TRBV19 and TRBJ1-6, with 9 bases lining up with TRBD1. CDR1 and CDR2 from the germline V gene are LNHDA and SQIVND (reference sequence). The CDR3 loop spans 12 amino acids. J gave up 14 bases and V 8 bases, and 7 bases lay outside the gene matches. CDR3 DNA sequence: TGTGCCAGTGCGAGACAGGGGGGAGCCCTCCACTTT. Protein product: CASARQGGALHF.

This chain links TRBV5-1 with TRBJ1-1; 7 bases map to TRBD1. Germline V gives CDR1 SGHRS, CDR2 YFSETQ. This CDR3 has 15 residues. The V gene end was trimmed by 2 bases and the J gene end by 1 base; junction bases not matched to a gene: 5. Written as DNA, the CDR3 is TGCGCCAGCAGCTTTACAGGGACAGCGAACACTGAAGCTTTCTTT. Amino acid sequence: CASSFTGTANTEAFF.

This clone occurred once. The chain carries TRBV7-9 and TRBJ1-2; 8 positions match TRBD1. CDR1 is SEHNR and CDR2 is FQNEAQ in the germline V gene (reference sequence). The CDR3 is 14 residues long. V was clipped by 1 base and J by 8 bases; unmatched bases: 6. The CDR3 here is CASSLGQGASGYTF. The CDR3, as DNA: TGTGCCAGCAGCTTAGGGCAGGGGGCTTCAGGCTACACCTTC.

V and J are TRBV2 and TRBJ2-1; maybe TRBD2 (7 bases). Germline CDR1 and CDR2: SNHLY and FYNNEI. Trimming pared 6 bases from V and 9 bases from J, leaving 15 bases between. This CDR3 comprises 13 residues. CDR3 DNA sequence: TGTGCCAGCAGCCTGGGGGGGCTCGGTGAGCAGTTCTTC. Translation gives CASSLGGLGEQFF.

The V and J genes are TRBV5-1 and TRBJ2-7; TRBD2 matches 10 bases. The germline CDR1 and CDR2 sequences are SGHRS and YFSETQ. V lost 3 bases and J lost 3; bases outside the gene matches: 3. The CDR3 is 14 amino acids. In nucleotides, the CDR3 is TGCGCCAGCAGCTACGGGACTAGCGACTACGAGCAGTACTTC. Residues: CASSYGTSDYEQYF. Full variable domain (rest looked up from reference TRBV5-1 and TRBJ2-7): KAGVTQTPRYLIKTRGQQVTLSCSPISGHRSVSWYQQTPGQGLQFLFEYFSETQRNKGNFPGRFSGRQFSNSRSEMNVSTLELGDSALYLCASSYGTSDYEQYFGPGTRLTVT.

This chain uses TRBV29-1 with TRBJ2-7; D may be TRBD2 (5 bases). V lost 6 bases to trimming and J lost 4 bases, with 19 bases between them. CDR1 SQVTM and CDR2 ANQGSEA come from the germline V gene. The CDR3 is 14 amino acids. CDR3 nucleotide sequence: TGCAGCGTAGTTCGTGAGACTACGCCATACGAGCAGTACTTC. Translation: CSVVRETTPYEQYF.

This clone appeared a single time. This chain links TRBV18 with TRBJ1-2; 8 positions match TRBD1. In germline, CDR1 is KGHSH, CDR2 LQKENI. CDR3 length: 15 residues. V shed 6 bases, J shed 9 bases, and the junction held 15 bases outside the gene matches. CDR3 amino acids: CASSDAERQGLSYTF. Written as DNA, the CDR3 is TGTGCCAGCTCCGACGCTGAGAGACAGGGGTTAAGCTACACCTTC.

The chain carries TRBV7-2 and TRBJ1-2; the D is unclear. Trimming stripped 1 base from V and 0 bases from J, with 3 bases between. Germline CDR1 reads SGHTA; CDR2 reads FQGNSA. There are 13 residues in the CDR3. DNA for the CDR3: TGTGCCAGCAGCTTAGTCGCTAACTATGGCTACACCTTC. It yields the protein CASSLVANYGYTF.

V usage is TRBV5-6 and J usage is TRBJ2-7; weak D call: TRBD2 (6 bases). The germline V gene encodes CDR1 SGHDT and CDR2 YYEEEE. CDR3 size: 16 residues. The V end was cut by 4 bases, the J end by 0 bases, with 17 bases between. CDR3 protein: CASSPGGTINSYEQYF. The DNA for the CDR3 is TGTGCCAGCAGCCCCGGCGGGACCATAAACTCCTACGAGCAGTACTTC.

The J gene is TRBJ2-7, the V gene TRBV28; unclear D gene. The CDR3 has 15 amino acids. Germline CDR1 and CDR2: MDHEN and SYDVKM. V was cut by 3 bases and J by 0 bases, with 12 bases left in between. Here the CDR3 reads CASSFQALSSYEQYF. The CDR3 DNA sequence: TGTGCCAGCAGTTTTCAGGCCCTCAGCTCCTACGAGCAGTACTTC. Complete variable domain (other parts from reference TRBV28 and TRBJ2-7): DVKVTQSSRYLVKRTGEKVFLECVQDMDHENMFWYRQDPGLGLRLIYFSYDVKMKEKGDIPEGYSVSREKKERFSLILESASTNQTSMYLCASSFQALSSYEQYFGPGTRLTVT.

In nucleotides, the CDR3 is TGTGCCAGCAGTTCTAGTTTCGGAGGAAACACCATATATTTT. Protein: CASSSSFGGNTIYF. This rearrangement joins TRBV28 to TRBJ1-3; unclear D gene. V lost 4 bases and J lost 4, with 11 bases in between. Germline-derived CDR1 and CDR2 are MDHEN and SYDVKM. This CDR3 is 14 amino acids long.

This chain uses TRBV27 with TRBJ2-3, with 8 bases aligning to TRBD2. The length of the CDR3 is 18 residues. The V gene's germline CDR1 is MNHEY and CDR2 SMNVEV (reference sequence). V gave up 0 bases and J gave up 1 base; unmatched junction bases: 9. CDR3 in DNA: TGTGCCAGCAGTTTATCGGGGCTAGCGGGCGGGGGCACAGATACGCAGTATTTT. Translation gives CASSLSGLAGGGTDTQYF.

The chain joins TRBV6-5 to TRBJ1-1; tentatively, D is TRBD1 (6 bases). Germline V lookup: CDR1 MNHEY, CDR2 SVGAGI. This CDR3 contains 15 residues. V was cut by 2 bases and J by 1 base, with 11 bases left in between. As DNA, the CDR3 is TGTGCCAGCAGTTACCAATCGACAGGGAACACTGAAGCTTTCTTT. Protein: CASSYQSTGNTEAFF.

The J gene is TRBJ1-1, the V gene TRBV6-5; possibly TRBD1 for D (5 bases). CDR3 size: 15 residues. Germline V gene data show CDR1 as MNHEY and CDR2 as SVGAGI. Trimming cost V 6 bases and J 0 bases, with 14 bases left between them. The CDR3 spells CASSIRQSLNTEAFF. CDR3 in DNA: TGTGCCAGCAGCATAAGACAGAGTTTGAACACTGAAGCTTTCTTT.

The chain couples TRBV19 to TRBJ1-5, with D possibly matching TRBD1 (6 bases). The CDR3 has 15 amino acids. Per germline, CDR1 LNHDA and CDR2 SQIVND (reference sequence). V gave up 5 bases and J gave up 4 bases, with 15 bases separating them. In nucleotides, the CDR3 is TGTGCCAGTAGTCAGATGGACAGACCAAATCAGCCCCAGCATTTT. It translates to CASSQMDRPNQPQHF.

In nucleotides, the CDR3 is TGCGCCAGCACCCTGACAGGGAATGGAAACAATGAGCAGTTCTTC. Translated: CASTLTGNGNNEQFF. V usage is TRBV5-1 and J usage is TRBJ2-1, with 7 bases aligning to TRBD1. This CDR3 contains 15 residues. Trimming removed 6 bases from V and 5 bases from J; junction bases left unmatched: 11. Looked up from germline, CDR1 is SGHRS and CDR2 is YFSETQ.

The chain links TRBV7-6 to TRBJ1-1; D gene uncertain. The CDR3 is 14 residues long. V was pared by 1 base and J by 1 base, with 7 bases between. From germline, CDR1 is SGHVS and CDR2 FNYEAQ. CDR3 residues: CASSLDGENTEAFF. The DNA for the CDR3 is TGTGCCAGCAGCTTAGACGGAGAGAACACTGAAGCTTTCTTT.

For the CDR3, the DNA is TGTGCCAGCAGCTGGGGCTCCACCCAGGGGTCCTATAATTCACCCCTCCACTTT. It codes for CASSWGSTQGSYNSPLHF. V gene TRBV7-9 combines with J gene TRBJ1-6; maybe TRBD1 (6 bases). The CDR3 is 18 residues long. V shed 4 bases and J shed 1 base, with 17 bases lying between them. Germline V gives CDR1 SEHNR, CDR2 FQNEAQ (reference sequence). Full variable domain (rest looked up from reference TRBV7-9 and TRBJ1-6): DTGVSQNPRHKITKRGQNVTFRCDPISEHNRLYWYRQTLGQGPEFLTYFQNEAQLEKSRLLSDRFSAERPKGSFSTLEIQRTEQGDSAMYLCASSWGSTQGSYNSPLHFGNGTRLTVT.

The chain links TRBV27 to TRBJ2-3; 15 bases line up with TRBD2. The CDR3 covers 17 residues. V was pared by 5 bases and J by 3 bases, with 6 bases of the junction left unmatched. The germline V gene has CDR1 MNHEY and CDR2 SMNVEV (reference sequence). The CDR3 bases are TGTGCCAGCAGTCCTACCGGACTAGCGGGAGGGACAGATACGCAGTATTTT. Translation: CASSPTGLAGGTDTQYF.

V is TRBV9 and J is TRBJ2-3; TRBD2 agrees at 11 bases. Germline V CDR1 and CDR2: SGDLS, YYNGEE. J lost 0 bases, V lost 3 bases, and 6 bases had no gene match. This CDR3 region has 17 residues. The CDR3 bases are TGTGCCAGCAGCGACGGACTAGCGGGTACTAGCACAGATACGCAGTATTTT. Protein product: CASSDGLAGTSTDTQYF.

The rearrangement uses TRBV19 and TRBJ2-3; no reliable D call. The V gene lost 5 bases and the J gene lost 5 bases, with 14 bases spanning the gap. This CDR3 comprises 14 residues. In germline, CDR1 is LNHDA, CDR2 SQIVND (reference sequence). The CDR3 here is CASSRSASGDTQYF. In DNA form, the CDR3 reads TGTGCCAGTAGTCGGTCGGCATCAGGAGATACGCAGTATTTT.

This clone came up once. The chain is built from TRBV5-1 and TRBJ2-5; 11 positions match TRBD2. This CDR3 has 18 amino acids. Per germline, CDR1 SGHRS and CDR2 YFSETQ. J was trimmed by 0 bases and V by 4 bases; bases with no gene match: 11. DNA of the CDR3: TGCGCCAGCAGCCTGGGGGCTAGCGGGGGGTACTACCAAGAGACCCAGTACTTC. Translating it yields CASSLGASGGYYQETQYF.

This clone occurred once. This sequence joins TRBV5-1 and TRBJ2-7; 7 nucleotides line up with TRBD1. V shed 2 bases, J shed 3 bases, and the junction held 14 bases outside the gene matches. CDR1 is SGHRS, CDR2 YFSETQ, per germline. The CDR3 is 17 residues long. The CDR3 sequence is CASSLFGQANIVYEQYF. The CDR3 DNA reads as TGCGCCAGCAGCTTATTCGGACAGGCTAATATCGTCTACGAGCAGTACTTC.

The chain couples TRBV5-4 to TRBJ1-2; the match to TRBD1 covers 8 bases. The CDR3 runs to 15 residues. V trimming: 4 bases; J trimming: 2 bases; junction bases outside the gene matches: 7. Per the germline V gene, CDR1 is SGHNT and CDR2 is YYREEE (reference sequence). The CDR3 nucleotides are TGTGCCAGCAGCCCTCAGAGACAGGGGAACTATGGCTACACCTTC. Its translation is CASSPQRQGNYGYTF.

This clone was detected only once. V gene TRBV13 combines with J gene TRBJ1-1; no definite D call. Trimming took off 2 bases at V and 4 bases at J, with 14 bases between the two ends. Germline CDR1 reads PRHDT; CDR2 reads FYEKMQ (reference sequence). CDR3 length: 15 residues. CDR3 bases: TGTGCCAGCAGCTTATATTCCCCGCGATTCACTGAAGCTTTCTTT. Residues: CASSLYSPRFTEAFF.